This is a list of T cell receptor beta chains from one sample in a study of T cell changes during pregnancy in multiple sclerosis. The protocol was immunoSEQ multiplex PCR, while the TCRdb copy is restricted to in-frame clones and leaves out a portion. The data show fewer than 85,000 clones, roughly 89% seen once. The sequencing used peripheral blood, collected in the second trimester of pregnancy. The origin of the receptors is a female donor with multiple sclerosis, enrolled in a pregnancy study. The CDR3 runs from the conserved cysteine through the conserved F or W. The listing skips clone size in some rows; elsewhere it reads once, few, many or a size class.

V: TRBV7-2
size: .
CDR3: CASSLPRMGATYEQYF

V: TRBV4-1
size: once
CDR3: CASSQDLRLAGGYETQYF

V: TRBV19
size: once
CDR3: CASSILAGPGRTQYF

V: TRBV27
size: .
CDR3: CASSLSRVSYEQYF

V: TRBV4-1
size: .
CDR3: CASSQLTSGRYNEQFF

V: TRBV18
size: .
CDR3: CASSLGQGGTEAFF

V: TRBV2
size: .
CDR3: CASSRVGTGGQPQHF

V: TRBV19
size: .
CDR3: CASKVGGTGELFF

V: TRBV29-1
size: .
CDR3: CSARVGTGDGNTIYF

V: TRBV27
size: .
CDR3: CASSLGAGKETQYF

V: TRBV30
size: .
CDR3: CAWSVLTKGFKGYTF

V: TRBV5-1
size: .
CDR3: CASSLASGGVGGTDTQYF

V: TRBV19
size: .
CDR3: CASSTGLAGGLVNEQYF

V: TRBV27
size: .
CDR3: CASSLYSKGLRGYTF

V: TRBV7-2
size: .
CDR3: CASSLSGGTRLFF

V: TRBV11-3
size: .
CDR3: CASSGDRADSPLHF

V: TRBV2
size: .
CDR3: CASRTGTGYSPLHF

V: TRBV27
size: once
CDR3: CASRAGTGGKTQYF

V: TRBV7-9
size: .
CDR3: CASSLDRMISGANVLTF

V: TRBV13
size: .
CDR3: CASSSDSNEQFF

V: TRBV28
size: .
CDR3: CASSFNSPLHF

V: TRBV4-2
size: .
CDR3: CASSPRPAGEAFLEETQYF

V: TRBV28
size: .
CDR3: CASSFGTSGFPGHFF